One sample yielded the 6 T cell receptor beta chains listed below, sequenced in a study of blood T cell repertoires in COVID-19. Assay used: immunoSEQ multiplex PCR; TCRdb lists only in-frame clones, some missing. The sample includes about 92,000 clones, about 78% of them seen just once. The sample was peripheral blood. The receptors stem from a man aged 45-60 years who had recovered from COVID-19.

This sequence joins TRBV3-1 (or the pseudogene TRBV3-2) and TRBJ1-1; 11 bases fit TRBD1. Germline trimming cut 7 bases from V and 4 bases from J; bases unmatched to any gene: 14. CDR1 and CDR2 (germline): LGHDT, YNNKEL (reference sequence). The CDR3 extends over 17 amino acids. DNA for the CDR3: TGTGCCAGCAAGGGATTAGGGACAGGGGGGCGAGGCACTGAAGCTTTCTTT. Translating it yields CASKGLGTGGRGTEAFF.

The chain recombines TRBV12-3 or TRBV12-4 with TRBJ2-4; no clear D gene. V lost 5 bases and J 6 bases, leaving 8 bases between the germline ends. The CDR3 spans 12 residues. The CDR3 region has the DNA TGTGCCAGCAGTACGTCAGGAAACATTCAGTACTTC. Amino acid sequence: CASSTSGNIQYF.

This sequence joins TRBV2 and TRBJ2-1; 11 nucleotides match TRBD1. Germline-derived CDR1 and CDR2 are SNHLY and FYNNEI. This CDR3 is 17 amino acids long. The trim removed 9 bases at V and 12 bases at J, leaving 22 bases unmatched. Written as DNA, the CDR3 is TGTGCCAGTGGGACAGGGGGTCGAGCCCCGGAGGGGAGGTGGCAGTTCTTC. It translates to CASGTGGRAPEGRWQFF.

V usage is TRBV7-2 and J usage is TRBJ1-1, with TRBD1 matching 10 bases. This CDR3 region has 13 residues. Unmatched junction bases numbered 6, after V lost 5 bases and J lost 9 bases. In germline, CDR1 is SGHTA, CDR2 FQGNSA. The CDR3 sequence: CASSTRQGAKAFF. The DNA for the CDR3 is TGTGCCAGCAGCACTCGACAGGGGGCGAAAGCTTTCTTT.

The chain uses TRBV3-1 (or the pseudogene TRBV3-2) and TRBJ1-2; perhaps TRBD1 as D (5 bases). The CDR3 spans 15 residues. V shed 0 bases and J shed 7 bases, with 15 bases lying between them. CDR1 is LGHDT and CDR2 is YNNKEL in the germline V gene (reference sequence). CDR3 sequence reads: CASSQDRALFPGYTF. In nucleotides, the CDR3 is TGTGCCAGCAGCCAAGACAGGGCTCTTTTCCCTGGCTACACCTTC.

A note on this clone: The junction and the germline gene differ at one end; a read error may be behind it. The chain links TRBV28 to TRBJ1-5; the match to TRBD1 covers 7 bases. Germline CDR1 reads MDHEN; CDR2 reads SYDVKM. The CDR3 is 13 residues long. The CDR3 spells CASRDRDNRPQHF. CDR3 sequence (DNA): TGTGCCAGCAGAGACAGGGATAATCGGCCCCAGCATTTT.